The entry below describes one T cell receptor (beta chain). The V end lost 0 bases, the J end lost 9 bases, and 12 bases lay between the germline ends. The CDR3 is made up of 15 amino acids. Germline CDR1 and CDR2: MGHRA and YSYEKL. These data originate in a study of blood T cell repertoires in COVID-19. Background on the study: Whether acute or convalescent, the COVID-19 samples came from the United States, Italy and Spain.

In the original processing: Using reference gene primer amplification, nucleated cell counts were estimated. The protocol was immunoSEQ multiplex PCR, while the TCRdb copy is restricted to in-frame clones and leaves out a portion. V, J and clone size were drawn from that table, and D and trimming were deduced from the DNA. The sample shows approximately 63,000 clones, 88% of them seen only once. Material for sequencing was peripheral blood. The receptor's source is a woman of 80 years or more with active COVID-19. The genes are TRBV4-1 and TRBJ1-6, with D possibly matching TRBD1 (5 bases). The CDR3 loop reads CASSQELGLGSPLHF. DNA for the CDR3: TGCGCCAGCAGCCAAGAGTTGGGACTGGGTTCACCCCTCCACTTT.